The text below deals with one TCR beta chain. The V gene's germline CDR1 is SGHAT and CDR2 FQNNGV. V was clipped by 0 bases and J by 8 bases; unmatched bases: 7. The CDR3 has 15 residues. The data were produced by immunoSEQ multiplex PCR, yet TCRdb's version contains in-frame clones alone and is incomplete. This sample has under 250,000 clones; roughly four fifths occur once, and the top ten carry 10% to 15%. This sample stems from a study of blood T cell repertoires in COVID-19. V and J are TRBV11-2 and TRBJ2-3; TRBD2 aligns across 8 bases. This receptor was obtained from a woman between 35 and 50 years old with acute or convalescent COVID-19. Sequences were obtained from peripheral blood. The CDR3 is CASSLDHRTSPTQYF. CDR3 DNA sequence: TGTGCCAGCAGCTTAGATCATCGGACTAGCCCTACGCAGTATTTT.